What follows is one T cell receptor (beta chain) and its context. What it recognizes is unknown. The data belong to a study of cytomegalovirus exposure and HLA in healthy donors. Across the study: Earlier findings included some 120 million unique TCR beta sequences obtained from some 180 million T cells.

General observations from the study: A later examination showed that TCR association rates differed by HLA locus, with DRB1 most and HLA-C fewest.

The PCR employed 60 Vbeta primers together with 13 Jbeta primers. Sequenced by immunoSEQ multiplex PCR; TCRdb stores in-frame clones only, minus some. The sample includes around 170,000 clones, 71% of them seen just once. Germline assignment: CDR1 SNHLY and CDR2 FYNNEI. Trimming took 6 bases from V and 3 from J, leaving 16 bases between them. The CDR3 consists of 15 residues. The source of this sequence is a girl aged 5 to 17 in good health and CMV-seronegative. Material: PBMCs. This chain joins TRBV2 and TRBJ2-3; TRBD2 might be the D (6 bases). CDR3 amino acids: CASSLPSDLTDTQYF. CDR3 nucleotide sequence: TGTGCCAGCAGCCTGCCTAGCGACCTGACAGATACGCAGTATTTT.